This is a list of T cell receptor beta chains from one sample in a study of graft-versus-host responses after intestinal transplantation. Here immunoSEQ multiplex PCR was the method, and the copy in TCRdb shows in-frame clones only, minus some. The sample lists over 100,000 clones; more than 85% were seen once. Antigens for these TCRs are unknown. The material was unstimulated CD4+ T cells sorted from spleen or lymph node cells, obtained before intestinal transplant. Source of these receptors: a human donor who received an intestinal transplant. CDR3s include the opening cysteine and the closing phenylalanine or tryptophan. A D gene is named only where the DNA matches it firmly. Not every row has a clone size; where given, it reads once, few, many or a size class.

few,-,TRBV11-2,TRBJ1-2,TGTGCCAGCAGCCGCGGGGGCCCTGGCTACACCTTC,CASSRGGPGYTF
-,-,TRBV6-1,TRBJ1-5,TGTGCCAGCAGTGAAGCTTCGGCCGCTCATAGCAATCAGCCCCAGCATTTT,CASSEASAAHSNQPQHF
-,-,TRBV5-1,TRBJ1-5,TGCGCCAGCAGCTTAGGGGGAATCCATCAGCCCCAGCATTTT,CASSLGGIHQPQHF
-,-,TRBV6-5,TRBJ1-1,TGTGCCAGCAGTGAAGTAGTGGGAACTGAAGCTTTCTTT,CASSEVVGTEAFF
few,-,TRBV28,TRBJ1-4,TGTGCCACCACAGGGAGGGACACCTCGGGTAATGAAAAACTGTTTTTT,CATTGRDTSGNEKLFF
-,-,TRBV19,TRBJ2-5,TGTGCCAGTAAGGCTAGTACAGAAGAGACCCAGTACTTC,CASKASTEETQYF
-,-,TRBV5-1,TRBJ2-6,TGCGCCAGCAGCCCTCTGATCTCTGGGGCCAACGTCCTGACTTTC,CASSPLISGANVLTF
-,TRBD2,TRBV5-1,TRBJ2-7,TGCGCCAGCAGCTTGCGGCTAGCGGTCTACGAGCAGTACTTC,CASSLRLAVYEQYF
once,TRBD1,TRBV7-2,TRBJ1-5,TGTGCCAGCAGCAGGGGACAGGGATACTATAGCAATCAGCCCCAGCATTTT,CASSRGQGYYSNQPQHF
-,-,TRBV4-1,TRBJ2-5,TGCGCCAGCAGCCCTACCCCCCAAGGGGAGACCCAGTACTTC,CASSPTPQGETQYF
-,TRBD1,TRBV7-9,TRBJ2-7,TGTGCCAGCAGCCCCGGGACAGCCTTTTACGAGCAGTACTTC,CASSPGTAFYEQYF
-,TRBD2,TRBV5-1,TRBJ2-1,TGCGCCAGCAGCTTGGAAAGCGGGGGATACAATGAGCAGTTCTTC,CASSLESGGYNEQFF
-,TRBD1,TRBV10-3,TRBJ1-2,TGTGCCATCAGTGGACCCGGGACAGATACCGGGGGAGGCTACACCTTC,CAISGPGTDTGGGYTF
-,-,TRBV30,TRBJ2-7,TGTGCCTGGGGGAAGGTGACTCGAGAGCAGTACTTC,CAWGKVTREQYF
-,-,TRBV6-5,TRBJ2-7,TGTGCCACCACCCCCCAAATTACTGGCGAGCAGTACTTC,CATTPQITGEQYF
-,TRBD2,TRBV28,TRBJ2-1,TGTGCCAGCACCCCACCGGGGCTAGCGGAGGTAAATGAGCAGTTCTTC,CASTPPGLAEVNEQFF
-,-,TRBV29-1,TRBJ2-3,TGCAGCGTTGAATTGGGCACAGATACGCAGTATTTT,CSVELGTDTQYF
once,TRBD2,TRBV11-3,TRBJ2-2,TGTGCCAGCAGCTTAGCGACTAGCCCAAACACCGGGGAGCTGTTTTTT,CASSLATSPNTGELFF
-,-,TRBV7-6,TRBJ2-7,TGTGCCAGCAGCCCTCTGGCTGGGGGACCCTACGACGAGCAGTACTTC,CASSPLAGGPYDEQYF
-,-,TRBV5-1,TRBJ2-7,TGCGCCAGCAGCTCCACCGGGACCCGGGAAACCTACGAGCAGTACTTC,CASSSTGTRETYEQYF
few,-,TRBV6-5,TRBJ1-2,TGTGCCAGCAGTTACGATCGAGGAGTACCCTATGGCTACACCTTC,CASSYDRGVPYGYTF
-,TRBD2,TRBV12-5,TRBJ2-1,TGTGCTAGTGGTTTGTCGGAAGCGGGAGTCTACAATGAGCAGTTCTTC,CASGLSEAGVYNEQFF
-,TRBD1,TRBV29-1,TRBJ2-3,TGCAGCGTTGTTAGACAGGGGAGCACAGATACGCAGTATTTT,CSVVRQGSTDTQYF
-,-,TRBV6-1,TRBJ1-5,TGTGCCAGCGGGGCGGGGGGTCAGCCCCAGCATTTT,CASGAGGQPQHF
-,-,TRBV19,TRBJ2-7,TGTGCCAGTAGTATAGGCCAACCCTTCTCCTACGAGCAGTACTTC,CASSIGQPFSYEQYF
-,TRBD2,TRBV28,TRBJ2-1,TGTGCCAGCAGCCCCCCTAGCGGGAGCCATTACAATGAGCAGTTCTTC,CASSPPSGSHYNEQFF
-,TRBD1,TRBV10-3,TRBJ2-3,TGTGCCATCAGTGACAGACAGGGAACAGATACGCAGTATTTT,CAISDRQGTDTQYF
-,-,TRBV19,TRBJ2-1,TGTGCCAGTAGTCCCCGGGGCCTAACCTACAATGAGCAGTTCTTC,CASSPRGLTYNEQFF
-,-,TRBV4-1,TRBJ1-6,TGCGCCAGCAGCCAAGGAGAGGGGACCTATAATTCACCCCTCCACTTT,CASSQGEGTYNSPLHF
-,-,TRBV6-1,TRBJ2-3,TGTGCCAGCCAACCTGGGGGGCCGTCAGATACGCAGTATTTT,CASQPGGPSDTQYF
-,-,TRBV29-1,TRBJ1-4,TGCAGCGTATCCGCGGCGGCACCAGAAAAACTGTTTTTT,CSVSAAAPEKLFF
-,-,TRBV11-2,TRBJ1-1,TGTGCCAGCAGACCCGCCGGGCGTGAAGCTTTCTTT,CASRPAGREAFF
-,-,TRBV2,TRBJ2-5,TGTGCCAGCAGTGCGGGAGGAGGGGGGGACCAAGAGACCCAGTACTTC,CASSAGGGGDQETQYF
-,TRBD1,TRBV4-2,TRBJ2-5,TGTGCCAGCAGCCAAGACAGGGGGCAAGAGACCCAGTACTTC,CASSQDRGQETQYF
-,-,TRBV20-1,TRBJ2-1,TGCAGTGTTAGGAGCTTGGGTGAGCAGTTCTTC,CSVRSLGEQFF
-,-,TRBV6-1,TRBJ2-2,TGTGCCAGCAGTGCCGGACTTGGAAACACCGGGGAGCTGTTTTTT,CASSAGLGNTGELFF
-,TRBD2,TRBV18,TRBJ2-3,TGTGCCAGCTCACCCCGACTAGCGGGGAGCACAGATACGCAGTATTTT,CASSPRLAGSTDTQYF
-,TRBD2,TRBV28,TRBJ2-4,TGTGCCAGCATTCGGACTAGTAGCGACATTCAGTACTTC,CASIRTSSDIQYF
-,-,TRBV6-6,TRBJ1-2,TGTGCCAGCAGACTACCTGGGGCGCATGGCTACACCTTC,CASRLPGAHGYTF
-,-,TRBV7-7,TRBJ2-2,TGTGCCAGCAGCTTAGTAGCCGGAGGGAAGCTGTTTTTT,CASSLVAGGKLFF
-,TRBD2,TRBV13,TRBJ2-3,TGTGCCAGCAGCCAGGGACTAGCGGGGGGGGCCAGAGATACGCAGTATTTT,CASSQGLAGGARDTQYF
-,-,TRBV6-5,TRBJ1-1,TGTGCCACCTACACAGAACTGAACACTGAAGCTTTCTTT,CATYTELNTEAFF
-,-,TRBV4-1,TRBJ2-4,TGCGCCAGCAGCCAAGACCTGACGCAGATGCTAGCCAAAAACATTCAGTACTTC,CASSQDLTQMLAKNIQYF
-,-,TRBV2,TRBJ1-1,TGTGCCAGCATTCCGTCAGGGGCTGAGAACACTGAAGCTTTCTTT,CASIPSGAENTEAFF
-,-,TRBV27,TRBJ2-1,TGTGCCAGCAGTCTCCGTTGGACAGAGGGATACAATGAGCAGTTCTTC,CASSLRWTEGYNEQFF
-,TRBD2,TRBV30,TRBJ2-7,TGTGCCTGGAGTGCGGGACTAGCGGGAGGGGCCTACGAGCAGTACTTC,CAWSAGLAGGAYEQYF
-,-,TRBV5-1,TRBJ2-2,TGCGCCAGCAGCGACAGGGGAGGGGCCACCGGGGAGCTGTTTTTT,CASSDRGGATGELFF
once,TRBD2,TRBV7-7,TRBJ2-1,TGTGCCAGCAGCTTGGTAGGGGAGGGTGAGCAGTTCTTC,CASSLVGEGEQFF
-,-,TRBV4-1,TRBJ2-5,TGCGCCAGCAGCGTCCGGGACATCGGATCGCTGTTGGAGACCCAGTACTTC,CASSVRDIGSLLETQYF
-,TRBD2,TRBV11-2,TRBJ2-5,TGTGCCAGCAGCTTGGGGTCTAGCGGGGGGGCGGAGACCCAGTACTTC,CASSLGSSGGAETQYF
-,-,TRBV7-9,TRBJ2-1,TGTGCCAGCTCTCGGATGCGCGGGGTCCTCTACAATGAGCAGTTCTTC,CASSRMRGVLYNEQFF
-,TRBD2,TRBV7-9,TRBJ2-5,TGTGCCAGCAGCTCACCTAGCGGGGTAGGGGAGACCCAGTACTTC,CASSSPSGVGETQYF